The 7 T cell receptor beta chains below were found in one sample sequenced in a study of blood T cell repertoires in COVID-19. The assay was immunoSEQ multiplex PCR, and TCRdb's table has in-frame clones only and misses some. The sample includes about 240,000 clones, about 89% of them seen just once. The sample was PBMCs or T cells enriched from blood (not recorded which). The source is a woman aged 25 to 39 who had recovered from COVID-19.

This chain joins TRBV28 and TRBJ2-7; TRBD2 matches 7 bases. The germline V gene has CDR1 MDHEN and CDR2 SYDVKM. Unmatched junction bases numbered 12, after V lost 6 bases and J lost 4 bases. The CDR3 contains 15 residues. CDR3 DNA: TGTGCCAGCAGCATGGGGAGGGGAGTAAGATACGAGCAGTACTTC. Its translation is CASSMGRGVRYEQYF.

J is TRBJ2-7 and V is TRBV28, with unresolved D. The germline CDR1 and CDR2 sequences are MDHEN and SYDVKM. The V end was cut by 3 bases, the J end by 0 bases, with 9 bases between. The CDR3 has 14 residues. CDR3 amino acids: CASSLISSSYEQYF. The CDR3 DNA is TGTGCCAGCAGTTTGATTAGTAGCTCCTACGAGCAGTACTTC. The full variable domain, rest sourced from reference TRBV28 and TRBJ2-7, is DVKVTQSSRYLVKRTGEKVFLECVQDMDHENMFWYRQDPGLGLRLIYFSYDVKMKEKGDIPEGYSVSREKKERFSLILESASTNQTSMYLCASSLISSSYEQYFGPGTRLTVT.

V gene TRBV7-3 combines with J gene TRBJ2-1; the match to TRBD1 covers 7 bases. The CDR3 has 18 amino acids. The V segment lost 0 bases and the J segment 4 bases; nucleotides outside the gene matches: 12. Germline CDR1 and CDR2: SGHTA and FQGTGA. The CDR3 bases are TGTGCCAGCAGCTTAACGACAAGAGCCGGGACAGAGTACAATGAGCAGTTCTTC. This translates into CASSLTTRAGTEYNEQFF.

The V and J genes are TRBV19 and TRBJ2-2; 9 nucleotides align to TRBD2. CDR1 is LNHDA, CDR2 SQIVND, per germline (reference sequence). This CDR3 region has 18 residues. Trimming took 8 bases from V and 0 from J; bases not matched to a gene: 13. Here the CDR3 DNA reads TGTGCCAGTGGAAGTGGTATCCTAGCGGGGACGAACACCGGGGAGCTGTTTTTT. This gives the protein CASGSGILAGTNTGELFF.

The chain uses TRBV18 and TRBJ2-5; TRBD1 agrees at 8 bases. The germline V gene encodes CDR1 KGHSH and CDR2 LQKENI. After removal of 7 bases from V and 0 bases from J, the junction contained 4 bases not matched to a gene. The CDR3 covers 14 residues. CDR3 residues: CASCQGANQETQYF. The CDR3 coding sequence is TGTGCCAGCTGTCAGGGGGCGAACCAAGAGACCCAGTACTTC.

The sample holds one count of this clone. The genes are TRBV9 and TRBJ1-3, with TRBD1 matching over 7 bases. Germline CDR1 SGDLS, CDR2 YYNGEE. The length of the CDR3 is 15 residues. V shed 3 bases, J shed 4 bases, and the junction held 7 bases outside the gene matches. The CDR3 here is CASSAPGTVGNTIYF. The CDR3 DNA reads as TGTGCCAGCAGCGCCCCCGGGACAGTGGGAAACACCATATATTTT.

Here the CDR3 DNA reads TGTGCCTGGACCGCTGACAGGGGGACTGGAAACACCATATATTTT. It yields the protein CAWTADRGTGNTIYF. This rearrangement joins TRBV30 to TRBJ1-3; the match to TRBD1 covers 9 bases. Looked up from germline, CDR1 is GTSNPN and CDR2 is SVGIG (reference sequence). The V gene end was trimmed by 4 bases and the J gene end by 2 bases; junction bases not matched to a gene: 6. This CDR3 is built from 15 residues.